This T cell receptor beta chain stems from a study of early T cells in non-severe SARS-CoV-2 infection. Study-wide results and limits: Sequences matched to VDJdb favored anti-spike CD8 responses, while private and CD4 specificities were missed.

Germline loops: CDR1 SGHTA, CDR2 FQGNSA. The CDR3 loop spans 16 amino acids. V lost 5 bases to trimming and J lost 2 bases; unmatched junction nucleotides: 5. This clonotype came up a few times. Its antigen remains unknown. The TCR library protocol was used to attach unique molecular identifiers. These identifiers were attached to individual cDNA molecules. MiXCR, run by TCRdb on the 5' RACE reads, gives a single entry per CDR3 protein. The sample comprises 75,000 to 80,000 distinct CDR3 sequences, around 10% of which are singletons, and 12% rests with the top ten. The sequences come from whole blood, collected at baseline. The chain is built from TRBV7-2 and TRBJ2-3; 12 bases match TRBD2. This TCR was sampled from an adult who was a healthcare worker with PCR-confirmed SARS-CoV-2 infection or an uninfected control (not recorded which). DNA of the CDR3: TGTGCCAGCAGCATTGGACTAGCGGGGTTCACAGATACGCAGTATTTT. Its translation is CASSIGLAGFTDTQYF.